The sequence of this T cell receptor beta chain was determined in a study of control samples from healthy donors and cancer patients. TCRdb's table, derived via immunoSEQ multiplex PCR, lists solely in-frame clones and lacks some. This sample yields around 110,000 clones, of which over 85% are seen a single time; over 2.5% belongs to the top ten. The V gene's germline CDR1 is LNHDA and CDR2 SQIVND (reference sequence). The V end lost 4 bases, the J end lost 0 bases, and 9 bases lay between the germline ends. This CDR3 is built from 14 residues. The rearrangement links TRBV19 to TRBJ1-2; D gene unclear. The sample consisted of blood. The sequence came from a man younger than 45 in good health. CDR3 sequence: CASSRSGTNYGYTF. The CDR3 coding sequence is TGTGCCAGTAGTAGGTCAGGCACTAACTATGGCTACACCTTC.